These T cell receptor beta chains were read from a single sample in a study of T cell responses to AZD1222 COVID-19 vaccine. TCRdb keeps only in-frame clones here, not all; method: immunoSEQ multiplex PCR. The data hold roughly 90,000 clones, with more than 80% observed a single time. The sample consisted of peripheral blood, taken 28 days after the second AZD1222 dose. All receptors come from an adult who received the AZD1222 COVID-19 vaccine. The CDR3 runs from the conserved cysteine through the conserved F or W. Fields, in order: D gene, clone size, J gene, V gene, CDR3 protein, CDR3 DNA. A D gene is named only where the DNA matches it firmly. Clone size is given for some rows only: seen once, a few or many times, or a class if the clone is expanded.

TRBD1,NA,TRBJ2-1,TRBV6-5,CASSYRTGVTYNEQFF,TGTGCCAGCAGTTACAGAACAGGGGTCACCTACAATGAGCAGTTCTTC
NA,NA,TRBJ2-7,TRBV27,CASSFQGPSYEQYF,TGTGCCAGCAGTTTTCAGGGTCCCTCCTACGAGCAGTACTTC
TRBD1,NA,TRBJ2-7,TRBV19,CASSSDRGNEQYF,TGTGCCAGTAGTTCTGACAGGGGTAACGAGCAGTACTTC
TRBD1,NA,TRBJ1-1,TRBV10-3,CAISDGRGSTEAFF,TGTGCCATCAGTGATGGCAGGGGGAGCACTGAAGCTTTCTTT
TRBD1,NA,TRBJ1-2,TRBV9,CASSEGGSGSYGYTF,TGTGCCAGCAGCGAAGGGGGCAGCGGATCCTATGGCTACACCTTC
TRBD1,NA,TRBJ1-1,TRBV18,CASSPDRVEAFF,TGTGCCAGCTCACCGGACAGGGTCGAAGCTTTCTTT
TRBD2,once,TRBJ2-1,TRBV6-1,CASSGGAYNEQFF,TGTGCCAGCAGCGGGGGGGCGTACAATGAGCAGTTCTTC
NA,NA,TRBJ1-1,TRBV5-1,CASSLAAANTEAFF,TGCGCCAGCAGCTTGGCGGCGGCGAACACTGAAGCTTTCTTT
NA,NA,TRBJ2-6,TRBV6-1,CASSEASSGANVLTF,TGTGCCAGCAGTGAAGCGAGCTCTGGGGCCAACGTCCTGACTTTC
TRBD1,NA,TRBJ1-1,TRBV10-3,CAIRTGSEGNTEAFF,TGTGCCATCAGGACAGGGTCAGAGGGGAACACTGAAGCTTTCTTT
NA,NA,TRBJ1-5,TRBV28,CASMVEGEQPQHF,TGTGCCAGCATGGTAGAGGGTGAGCAGCCCCAGCATTTT